This T cell receptor beta chain comes out of a study of cytomegalovirus exposure and HLA in healthy donors. Findings of the study overall: The authors later linked a missense DCLRE1C variant to TCR beta V- and J-gene trimming.

PCR was performed using 60 Vbeta and 13 Jbeta primers. Profiling relied on immunoSEQ multiplex PCR, and the TCRdb table lists in-frame clones only, not all of them. The sample lists about 120,000 clones; 70% to 80% were seen once. In the case of this clone: The antigen remains undetermined.

The specimen was PBMCs. This receptor was obtained from a female donor in good health and CMV-seronegative.

CDR3 nucleotides: TGCGCCAGCAGGGGACTGCCGAACACCGGGGAGCTGTTTTTT. Residues: CASRGLPNTGELFF. The V call is TRBV5-1, the J call TRBJ2-2; D is perhaps TRBD2 (6 bases). The germline V gene encodes CDR1 SGHRS and CDR2 YFSETQ. The CDR3 covers 14 residues. The V end was cut by 5 bases, the J end by 0 bases, with 8 bases between.